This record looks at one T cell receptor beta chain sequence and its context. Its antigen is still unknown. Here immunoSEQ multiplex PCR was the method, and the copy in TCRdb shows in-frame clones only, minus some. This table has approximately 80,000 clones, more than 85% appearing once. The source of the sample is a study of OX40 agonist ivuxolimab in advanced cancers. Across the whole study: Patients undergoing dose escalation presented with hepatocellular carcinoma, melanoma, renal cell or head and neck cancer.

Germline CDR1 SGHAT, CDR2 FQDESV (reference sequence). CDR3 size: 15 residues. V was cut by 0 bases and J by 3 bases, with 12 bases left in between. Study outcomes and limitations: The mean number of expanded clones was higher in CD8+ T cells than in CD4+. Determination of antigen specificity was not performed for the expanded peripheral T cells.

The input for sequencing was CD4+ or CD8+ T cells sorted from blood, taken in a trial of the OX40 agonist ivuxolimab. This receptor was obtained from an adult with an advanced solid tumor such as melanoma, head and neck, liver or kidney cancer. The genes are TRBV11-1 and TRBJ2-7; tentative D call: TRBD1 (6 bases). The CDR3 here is CASSLAPGTNYEQYF. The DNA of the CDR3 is TGTGCCAGCAGCTTAGCCCCCGGGACAAACTACGAGCAGTACTTC.